These 26 T cell receptor beta chains were sequenced from one sample in a study of CD8 T cells in ankylosing spondylitis. TCRdb fed the 5' RACE reads into MiXCR, producing one record per CDR3 protein. The repertoire has 750,000 to 850,000 distinct CDR3 sequences, 10% to 15% of them found once; the top ten carry just over 0.5%. The study, taken as a whole, reports: Blood from ankylosing spondylitis patients appeared to carry a characteristic eight-variant TCR beta motif.

What these receptors recognize is not known. Sequences were obtained from blood, either unsorted or a sorted T cell fraction (not recorded which). The receptors stem from a male donor with ankylosing spondylitis.

This clonotype was counted only a few times. CDR3 loop: CSAPDFKEAKNIQYF. The CDR3 nucleotides are TGCAGTGCCCCCGATTTTAAGGAGGCCAAAAACATTCAGTACTTC. V gene TRBV20-1 combines with J gene TRBJ2-4; no firm D call. V was pared by 6 bases and J by 1 base, with 16 bases between. The length of the CDR3 is 15 residues. Germline V lookup: CDR1 DFQATT, CDR2 SNEGSKA (reference sequence).

The CDR3 DNA is TGTGCCACATCCGAGACAGGGACGGATACTGAAGCTTTCTTT. Translation gives CATSETGTDTEAFF. The chain employs TRBV10-3 and TRBJ1-1; 7 nucleotides line up with TRBD1. Germline CDR1 is ENHRY and CDR2 is SYGVKD. The CDR3 is made up of 14 amino acids. With V trimmed by 10 bases and J by 5 bases, 13 bases remained unmatched.

At least ten counts were recorded for this clonotype. This rearrangement joins TRBV4-3 to TRBJ1-4; 9 bases agree with TRBD1. CDR3 length: 15 amino acids. Per the germline V gene, CDR1 is LGHNA and CDR2 is YSLEER. V shed 4 bases, J shed 6 bases, and the junction held 6 bases outside the gene matches. This CDR3 is CASSPYTGGDEKLFF. CDR3 in DNA: TGCGCCAGCAGCCCCTACACAGGGGGCGATGAAAAACTGTTTTTT.

This chain uses TRBV7-2 with TRBJ2-2; no clear D gene. This CDR3 contains 15 residues. With 6 bases removed from V and 3 bases from J, the gap between germline ends came to 14 bases. CDR1 and CDR2 from the germline V gene are SGHTA and FQGNSA. The CDR3 coding sequence is TGTGCCAGCAGACAGTTCCCCCAGGACACCGGGGAGCTGTTTTTT. Amino acids: CASRQFPQDTGELFF.

This clonotype came up a few times. V gene TRBV4-3 combines with J gene TRBJ2-3; D perhaps matches TRBD1 (6 bases). The CDR3 extends over 16 amino acids. The V gene lost 0 bases and the J gene lost 3 bases, with 13 bases spanning the gap. CDR1 is LGHNA and CDR2 is YSLEER in the germline V gene. The CDR3 loop is CASSQECRDTTDTQYF. The CDR3 DNA sequence: TGCGCCAGCAGCCAAGAATGCCGGGACACTACAGATACGCAGTATTTT.

The chain is built from TRBV30 and TRBJ1-2; TRBD1 is a possible D gene (6 bases). Germline CDR1 and CDR2: GTSNPN and SVGIG (reference sequence). This CDR3 region has 11 residues. Trimming pared 3 bases from V and 7 bases from J, leaving 9 bases between. CDR3 bases: TGTGCCTGGAGCGTGGGGGCTGGCTACACCTTC. Its translation is CAWSVGAGYTF.

The chain has TRBV11-2 and TRBJ1-1; D may be TRBD1 (5 bases). CDR1 is SGHAT, CDR2 FQNNGV, per germline. The CDR3 consists of 14 residues. Trimming stripped 2 bases from V and 3 bases from J, with 10 bases between. The DNA of the CDR3 is TGTGCCAGCAGCTTAAGAGTCAGGGACACTGAAGCTTTCTTT. Encoded protein: CASSLRVRDTEAFF.

This clonotype showed up just a few times. This chain uses TRBV5-6 with TRBJ2-7, with TRBD2 matching over 7 bases. Looked up from germline, CDR1 is SGHDT and CDR2 is YYEEEE. The V segment lost 4 bases and the J segment 0 bases; nucleotides outside the gene matches: 13. The CDR3 consists of 17 residues. CDR3 residues: CASSPAPPGGSSYEQYF. CDR3 coding DNA: TGTGCCAGCAGCCCGGCTCCGCCGGGCGGGAGCTCCTACGAGCAGTACTTC.

This clonotype has at least ten counts. This sequence joins TRBV6-5 and TRBJ2-5, with D uncertain. CDR3 length: 13 amino acids. V was clipped by 0 bases and J by 2 bases, with 4 bases between them. Germline CDR1 and CDR2: MNHEY and SVGAGI. CDR3 loop: CASSYSLQETQYF. The CDR3 coding sequence is TGTGCCAGCAGTTACTCGTTACAAGAGACCCAGTACTTC.

This clonotype has only a few counts. The chain has TRBV7-2 and TRBJ2-7, with 8 bases that match TRBD1. Germline loops: CDR1 SGHTA, CDR2 FQGNSA. Trimming at V came to 4 bases and at J to 1 base, leaving 6 bases not matched to a gene. CDR3 length: 15 amino acids. The CDR3 region is CASSSRTGKSYEQYF. CDR3 DNA sequence: TGTGCCAGCAGCTCGCGGACAGGGAAGTCCTACGAGCAGTACTTC.

A few counts support this clonotype. The chain couples TRBV7-2 to TRBJ2-2, with unresolved D. V lost 2 bases and J lost 4, with 5 bases in between. CDR3 length: 13 amino acids. The germline CDR1 and CDR2 sequences are SGHTA and FQGNSA. In DNA form, the CDR3 reads TGTGCCAGCAGCTTACAGTTCACCGGGGAGCTGTTTTTT. This encodes CASSLQFTGELFF.

This clonotype was seen at least ten times. The V gene is TRBV20-1, the J gene TRBJ2-7; D is ambiguous. Trimming stripped 3 bases from V and 2 bases from J, with 17 bases between. The CDR3 contains 15 residues. Germline V CDR1 and CDR2: DFQATT, SNEGSKA (reference sequence). This CDR3 reads CSASQGSLKAYEQYF. CDR3 coding DNA: TGCAGTGCTAGCCAAGGGTCCCTCAAGGCCTACGAGCAGTACTTC.

This clonotype was observed a few times. The chain employs TRBV6-2 or TRBV6-3 and TRBJ2-7; the D is unclear. The ends were cut back, 8 bases at V and 5 bases at J, with 13 bases in the middle. Germline lookup yields CDR1 MNHEY and CDR2 SVGEGT. CDR3 length: 12 amino acids. The CDR3 spells CASYQRPDEQYF. In DNA form, the CDR3 reads TGTGCCAGCTATCAAAGACCGGACGAGCAGTACTTC.

The chain combines TRBV12-3 or TRBV12-4 with TRBJ2-3; D is ambiguous. Trimming pared 2 bases from V and 0 bases from J, leaving 6 bases between. This CDR3 region has 14 residues. The chain's CDR3 is CASSLLYSTDTQYF. CDR3 sequence (DNA): TGTGCCAGCAGTTTACTGTATAGCACAGATACGCAGTATTTT.

The chain uses TRBV7-9 and TRBJ1-2; D gene ambiguous. Germline V lookup: CDR1 SEHNR, CDR2 FQNEAQ (reference sequence). The CDR3 spans 14 residues. V lost 6 bases to trimming and J lost 4 bases, with 15 bases between them. The CDR3 region has the DNA TGTGCCAGCAGTTTCGGACCGTCACCCTATGGCTACACCTTC. It specifies CASSFGPSPYGYTF.

A few counts support this clonotype. The chain carries TRBV20-1 and TRBJ2-3; unclear D gene. The CDR3 consists of 13 residues. Germline lookup yields CDR1 DFQATT and CDR2 SNEGSKA (reference sequence). V lost 3 bases, J lost 6 bases, and 13 bases lay in between. The CDR3 loop is CSARDHRRDTQYF. The DNA of the CDR3 is TGCAGTGCTAGGGACCACCGCAGGGATACGCAGTATTTT.

This clonotype was detected ten times or more. This chain joins TRBV9 and TRBJ2-5; D is perhaps TRBD2 (6 bases). V shed 2 bases and J shed 5 bases, with 13 bases lying between them. CDR1 and CDR2 (germline): SGDLS, YYNGEE. CDR3 length: 14 residues. The CDR3 sequence is CASSVEGGRETQYF. In DNA form, the CDR3 reads TGTGCCAGCAGCGTTGAAGGAGGGCGGGAGACCCAGTACTTC.

The rearrangement joins TRBV4-3 to TRBJ1-2; TRBD1 aligns across 7 bases. This CDR3 comprises 14 residues. V was pared by 1 base and J by 6 bases, with 5 bases of the junction left unmatched. CDR1 is LGHNA and CDR2 is YSLEER in the germline V gene. The CDR3 DNA sequence: TGCGCCAGCAGCCAAGGAAACAGGGGTAATGGCTACACCTTC. Protein: CASSQGNRGNGYTF.

There are many counts of this clonotype. V and J are TRBV5-1 and TRBJ1-1, with 7 nucleotides matching TRBD1. The trim removed 0 bases at V and 2 bases at J, leaving 4 bases unmatched. From germline, CDR1 is SGHRS and CDR2 YFSETQ. This CDR3 contains 15 residues. CDR3 nucleotide sequence: TGCGCCAGCAGCTTGGGAGGGACAGTCAACACTGAAGCTTTCTTT. It codes for CASSLGGTVNTEAFF.

The chain recombines TRBV29-1 with TRBJ2-3; no firm D call. CDR1 and CDR2 from the germline V gene are SQVTM and ANQGSEA. The CDR3 contains 13 residues. Trimming pared 1 base from V and 1 base from J, leaving 6 bases between. The CDR3 nucleotides are TGCAGCGTTGAAGGGGCGGGCACAGATACGCAGTATTTT. Encoded protein: CSVEGAGTDTQYF.

The table lists this clonotype with a few counts. The chain recombines TRBV20-1 with TRBJ2-5, with 12 bases identical to TRBD2. Per the germline V gene, CDR1 is DFQATT and CDR2 is SNEGSKA (reference sequence). The V segment lost 5 bases and the J segment 4 bases; nucleotides outside the gene matches: 2. The CDR3 has 13 amino acids. In nucleotides, the CDR3 is TGCAGTGCTGCGACTAGCGGGGGAGAGACCCAGTACTTC. Translated, it gives CSAATSGGETQYF.

V is TRBV7-9 and J is TRBJ1-1; TRBD1 is a possible D gene (6 bases). This CDR3 region has 14 residues. Germline CDR1 SEHNR, CDR2 FQNEAQ (reference sequence). The V end lost 3 bases, the J end lost 4 bases, and 12 bases lay between the germline ends. The CDR3 DNA sequence: TGTGCCAGCAGCTTTACGGACAGTGGCACTGAAGCTTTCTTT. It yields the protein CASSFTDSGTEAFF.

This clonotype was detected many times. The chain links TRBV7-9 to TRBJ2-7; 7 positions agree with TRBD1. With 1 base clipped from V and 5 bases from J, the junction kept 8 bases outside the gene matches. Per the germline V gene, CDR1 is SEHNR and CDR2 is FQNEAQ (reference sequence). This CDR3 region has 15 residues. CDR3: CASSLVVRGQHEQYF. The CDR3 nucleotides read TGTGCCAGCAGCTTAGTCGTAAGGGGACAGCACGAGCAGTACTTC.

The rearrangement joins TRBV5-1 to TRBJ2-3; D gene ambiguous. The length of the CDR3 is 14 residues. CDR1 is SGHRS, CDR2 YFSETQ, per germline. Trimming shortened V by 0 bases and J by 3 bases, and 8 bases separated the two germline ends. The CDR3 sequence: CASSLEQLTDTQYF. The CDR3 region has the DNA TGCGCCAGCAGCTTGGAACAGCTTACAGATACGCAGTATTTT. The full variable domain, its missing parts supplied by reference TRBV5-1 and TRBJ2-3, is KAGVTQTPRYLIKTRGQQVTLSCSPISGHRSVSWYQQTPGQGLQFLFEYFSETQRNKGNFPGRFSGRQFSNSRSEMNVSTLELGDSALYLCASSLEQLTDTQYFGPGTRLTVL.

This clonotype was seen more than once but under ten times. V is TRBV5-1 and J is TRBJ2-7, with 10 bases that match TRBD1. CDR1 is SGHRS and CDR2 is YFSETQ in the germline V gene. Unmatched junction bases numbered 7, after V lost 4 bases and J lost 9 bases. This CDR3 spans 13 amino acids. CDR3 region: CASSDGTGATQYF. The CDR3 DNA reads TGCGCCAGCAGCGACGGGACAGGGGCAACGCAGTACTTC.

This chain connects TRBV4-3 to TRBJ2-1, with TRBD1 as a possible D gene (5 bases). Germline V gives CDR1 LGHNA, CDR2 YSLEER. With 6 bases removed from V and 0 bases from J, the gap between germline ends came to 15 bases. CDR3 length: 16 residues. The CDR3 region is CASRSSGSDSYNEQFF. The CDR3 bases are TGCGCCAGCAGGTCCTCAGGGTCGGACTCCTACAATGAGCAGTTCTTC.